This paragraph covers one T cell receptor beta chain sequence. Its antigen remains unknown. This entry is derived from a study of cytotoxic CD8 clonotypes in ibrutinib-treated CLL. In germline, CDR1 is LGHNA, CDR2 YNFKEQ. Trimming took 4 bases from V and 4 from J, leaving 16 bases between them. This CDR3 has 15 amino acids. Depth targeted 1 in 200,000 to 1 in 1 million T cells, averaging approximately 9.9x coverage per clonotype. This table comes from immunoSEQ multiplex PCR, and its TCRdb copy is limited to in-frame clones, with some not included. Found here are 150,000 or so clones, around 81% of them singletons; the top ten hold 7.6%. Whole-study results and caveats: Few clonotypes were public, and these shrank or held steady under treatment. Upon ibrutinib response clonality rose, and upon progression it fell back toward baseline.

The sample here was PBMCs, taken after 36 months of ibrutinib treatment. The chain recombines TRBV4-2 with TRBJ1-2; D uncertain. The receptor comes from a human donor with chronic lymphocytic leukemia. In nucleotides, the CDR3 is TGTGCCAGCAGCCCGGGTCCTGCGTCTAGCTATGGCTACACCTTC. It is translated as CASSPGPASSYGYTF.